Detailed here is one TCR beta chain. Its antigen remains unknown. Assay used: immunoSEQ multiplex PCR; TCRdb lists only in-frame clones, some missing. Of 150,000 to 200,000 clones in the sample, about 91% were seen once. Pooled in the analysis were second doses at about 4 or about 12 weeks. These data belong to a study of T cell responses to AZD1222 COVID-19 vaccine. Whole-study results and caveats: CD4 TCRs linked to vaccination spanned spike, dominating at 160-218 and 743-854. Clonal diversity may have been underestimated, and the donors were mostly white British, with more females than males. Nearly half of spike-specific TCRs reportedly go after variant regions that carry no mutations.

The TCR was taken from an adult who received the AZD1222 COVID-19 vaccine. The starting material was peripheral blood, obtained 28 days after the second AZD1222 dose.

Written as DNA, the CDR3 is TGTGCCTGGAGTTTGCGACAGGGGGCTCAGCCCCAGCATTTT. This gives the protein CAWSLRQGAQPQHF. The chain employs TRBV30 and TRBJ1-5; 10 positions match TRBD1. This CDR3 is built from 14 residues. Trimming removed 2 bases from V and 6 bases from J; junction bases left unmatched: 4. The germline gives CDR1 GTSNPN, CDR2 SVGIG (reference sequence).